The entry below describes one TCR beta chain. The antigen this receptor binds is unknown. No much larger clone is present one base from it, and per-base qualities are unavailable. The cohort comprised fewer than 750 healthy bone marrow donors. All cohort members were sampled while nominally healthy, although unrecorded immune exposures were likely present. The donor tested CMV seronegative and was one of the 352 seronegative cohort members. Every donor gave a peripheral blood sample, and the peripheral blood mononuclear cells from that sample were used for TCR beta sequencing. The Qiagen DNeasy Blood Extraction Kit was used to extract genomic DNA from the blood cell samples. Unmatched junction bases come to 8, with V trimmed by 3 bases and J by 10 bases. The CDR3 spans 15 residues, from the cysteine through the phenylalanine. Only the CDR3 DNA stays, 45 bases, in frame from base 1. In the germline V gene, CDR1 corresponds to SGDLS and CDR2 to YYNGEE.

The record originates from a study of cytomegalovirus exposure and HLA in healthy donors (dated by TCRdb to between 2016 and 2019). Notes on the research overall: In an earlier analysis of under 600 of the donors, 250 to 350 Gb of sequence data and just under 120 million unique TCR beta sequences from about 179 million T cells were reported. An early release covering approximately 600 HLA-typed donors comprised about 310 gigabases of sequencing data and 85 million to 100 million unique TCR sequences. The genetic ancestry cluster associated with self-reported Caucasian donors included over 65% of the 300 to 400 genotyped donors. The study was designed to test whether signatures of past pathogen exposure could be identified by cataloging public T cell receptors. The study profiled the T cell repertoires of 500 to 800 subjects by immunosequencing and related them to cytomegalovirus serostatus. In addition to the first cohort of 650 to 750 subjects, a separate validation cohort of some 120 different subjects was used. High-throughput TCR immunosequencing, statistical association of individual TCRs with disease status, and machine learning were combined to predict cytomegalovirus infection status. To study patterns of TCR occurrence, a later analysis re-analyzed previously published TCR beta repertoires from 550 to 800 donors and added high-resolution HLA genotyping. Rather than drawing on any new phenotypic data, the later analysis identified candidate immune exposures from TCR beta sequences and the way those sequences occurred across donors. To decide whether each TCR beta V gene segment behaved as functional or pseudogenic, an earlier analysis of some 540 of the donors relied on high-throughput TCR beta sequencing. Alongside the repertoire data, information on donor age, sex, ethnicity and CMV serostatus was compiled. A later genetic analysis took genome-wide SNP genotypes for about 65% of the 666 donors and used that subset as a discovery cohort. Every repertoire in the discovery cohort had been generated on one and the same sequencing platform. Class I and class II HLA loci were covered by the typing at four-digit resolution. Typing coverage varied by locus: about 620-630 donors for A, B, C, DRB1 and DQB1; 522 for DQA1; 600 to 610 for DPA1; more than 450 for DPB1. About five DR-DQ haplotypes were handled as single units for association and clustering because linkage in the cohort was strong. Among about 360 genotyped donors of the cohort, an average of about 240,000 unique TCR beta nucleotide sequences were sequenced per donor, roughly a sixth of them non-productive.

Here is what the overall study found, with its caveats: In a later genetic analysis, a missense DCLRE1C variant was associated with V-gene and J-gene trimming of TCR beta chains, and the association was replicated in an independent cohort. CMV serostatus was the only immune exposure information available for the cohort. In a later analysis, several top co-occurrence clusters were reported to appear linked to parvovirus B19, influenza, CMV and Epstein-Barr virus. A few of the identified cytomegalovirus-associated TCR beta chains were confirmed in vitro to be specific for cytomegalovirus antigens. A further reported finding was that TCR beta sequences accurately predicted the HLA-A and HLA-B alleles for most subjects in the first cohort. In this cohort, only TCR beta chains were sequenced, and detectable features were limited by the absence of alpha or paired-chain data. Because HLA typing was unavailable for some donors at each locus, only the typed subset was used in association tests. In an earlier analysis of about 540 of the donors, most TCR beta V segments were observed in productive rearrangements about 90% or about 30% of the time, broadly matching IMGT annotations. The study gave a list of 150 to 200 TCR beta chains associated with cytomegalovirus. Specific HLA alleles were associated with 15,000 to 20,000 TCR beta sequences at a false discovery rate of 0.05 in a later analysis. In a later analysis, HLA-associated TCR beta chains were found to be more clonally expanded and to have lower generation probabilities than equally common non-associated chains. In a later genetic analysis, fewer N-insertions in productive TCRs were reported among donors in an Asian-associated ancestry cluster than the roughly 700-donor mean. Most TCR sequences were seen in very few donors, while some public TCRs were found in many individuals. Linkage disequilibrium might explain the correlated functional status among segregating V segments, but an unknown experimental factor could not be ruled out. In a later analysis, TCR association rates were found to vary across HLA loci, with the most associated TCRs seen for DRB1 alleles and the fewest for HLA-C alleles. A cluster of highly shared sequence variants was judged likely to be a technical artifact of the sequencing pipeline. The classifier was reported to diagnose cytomegalovirus status with high specificity and sensitivity in both the original cohort and the validation cohort. Because the 87-base-pair reads could not distinguish some IMGT-functional V segments, including TRBV6-2 and TRBV6-3, those segments were excluded. It was suggested by the authors that the approach could potentially be generalized to other disease states and immunological phenotypes. Most CMV-associated TCR beta chains appeared to be HLA-restricted in a later analysis, and the HLA associations seemed to be driven largely by CMV exposure. When HLA alleles, especially DR and DQ, strongly co-occurred, attributing TCR associations to individual alleles was difficult. Because counts were too low, approximately 18 rarely observed V segments, including chromosome 9 orphons, were excluded from the earlier analysis of 587 of the donors. Roughly uniform sequencing depth across donors was assumed in presence/absence analyses, although this assumption may not hold.

The library came from the immunoSEQ multiplex PCR assay. A mixture of 60 forward primers for TCR Vbeta segments and 13 reverse primers for TCR Jbeta segments was used in the multiplex PCR. Amplification of the CDR3 region of rearranged TCR beta genes was performed with a multiplex PCR assay on genomic DNA. The amplified TCR beta libraries were sequenced on the Illumina HiSeq System as 87-base-pair reads. In the original analysis: A later analysis tallied roughly 80 million unique TCR beta chains across the 610 or so repertoires, and about 12 million of those chains were shared by two or more donors. To remove PCR and sequencing errors, raw reads were error-corrected and collapsed into unique sequences using a nearest-neighbor algorithm that merged closely related sequences. To assign V, D and J gene segments, CDR3 sequences were aligned to IMGT reference sequences. For a sequence to be retained, a match of at least six nucleotides to both a V gene segment and a J gene segment was required. Rearrangements were called productive when the CDR3 lacked stop codons and stayed in frame with V and J; all others were non-productive. Following IMGT convention, CDR3 was defined as the stretch from the second conserved V-encoded cysteine up to the conserved J-encoded phenylalanine. Sequences without an unambiguous match to a single V gene segment were excluded from the earlier analysis of a few hundred of the donors. An earlier analysis of 500 to 600 of the donors classified V segments as functional when productive rearrangements were above 56.7% and as segregating when the standard deviation between donors was above 5%. A statistical classification framework was built to diagnose cytomegalovirus status from the catalog of TCR beta chain sequences. In a later analysis, TCR nucleotide sequences were compared against IMGT/GENE-DB human TR gene sequences so that V and J genes could be assigned. Using the TCRdist pipeline, a later analysis assigned CDR3 sequences along with most-parsimonious VDJ recombination scenarios. In a later analysis, each TCR beta chain was defined by its CDR3 amino acid sequence together with its V-gene family, and reads lacking a unique V-gene family were excluded. As a way to deal with suspected cross-contamination and a sequencing artifact, a later analysis dropped approximately 590 nucleotide sequences that were highly shared and had low generation probability. In a later analysis, a clonal expansion index was calculated for each public chain from normalized within-repertoire ranks of inferred template counts. Generation probabilities in a later analysis came from a VDJ recombination model fitted to out-of-frame rearrangements, and those results were checked against IGoR. A later analysis scored TCR-TCR, TCR-HLA and TCR-CMV co-occurrence with hypergeometric tests, applying a repertoire-size bias correction to TCR pairs. False discovery rates were estimated in a later analysis by permuting HLA or CMV assignments 20 times. In a later analysis, co-occurring TCRs were grouped with DBSCAN, and TCRdist sequence similarity was added when clustering was performed within HLA-allele-positive subsets. Co-occurrence clustering excluded repertoires with fewer than 30,000 or more than 120,000 public chains, plus five with anomalous nucleotide sharing. This immuneACCESS table, as held by TCRdb, lists in-frame sequences with V and J called but not all clones. Of the missing ones, under half trace to an unresolved V gene in checked studies; the others have no known cause. The DNA was the basis for D and trimming; V, J and clone size are from that table. For this sample there are about 210,000 clones; approximately 86% appear just once. Around 1% of the sample comes from the top ten.

This sequence uses TRBV9 and TRBJ2-1, with 12 bases aligning to TRBD2. This receptor was identified in a boy younger than 10 in good health and CMV-seronegative. Sequences were obtained from PBMCs. The sequence in DNA is TGTGCCAGCAGCGGGGCTAGCGGGAGGGCCTTAGAGCAGTTCTTC. Its protein product is CASSGASGRALEQFF.